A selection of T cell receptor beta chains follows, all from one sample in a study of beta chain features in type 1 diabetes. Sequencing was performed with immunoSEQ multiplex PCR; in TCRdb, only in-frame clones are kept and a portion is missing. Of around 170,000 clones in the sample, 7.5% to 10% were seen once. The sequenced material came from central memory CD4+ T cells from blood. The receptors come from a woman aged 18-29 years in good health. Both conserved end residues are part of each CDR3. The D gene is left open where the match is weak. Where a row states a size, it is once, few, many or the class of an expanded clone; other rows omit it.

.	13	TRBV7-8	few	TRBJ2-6	CASSFAGANVLTF	TGTGCCAGCAGCTTTGCGGGGGCCAACGTCCTGACTTTC
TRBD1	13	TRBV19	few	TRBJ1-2	CASGTGANYGYTF	TGTGCCAGTGGGACAGGGGCTAACTATGGCTACACCTTC
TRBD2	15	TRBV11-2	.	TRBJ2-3	CASSSRTSGWDTQYF	TGTGCCAGCAGCTCCCGGACTAGCGGTTGGGATACGCAGTATTTT
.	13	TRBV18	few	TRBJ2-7	CASSPGRGVEQYF	TGTGCCAGCTCACCAGGCAGGGGGGTCGAGCAGTACTTC
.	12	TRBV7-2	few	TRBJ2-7	CASSPGTPGQYF	TGTGCCAGCAGCCCCGGGACACCGGGACAGTACTTC
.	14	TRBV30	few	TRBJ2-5	CAWSVRQYQETQYF	TGTGCCTGGAGTGTACGACAGTACCAAGAGACCCAGTACTTC
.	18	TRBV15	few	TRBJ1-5	CATSRDWGASAGNQPQHF	TGTGCCACCAGCAGAGATTGGGGAGCTTCAGCGGGCAATCAGCCCCAGCATTTT
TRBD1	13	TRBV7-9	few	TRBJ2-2	CASRGQDTGELFF	TGTGCCAGCAGGGGACAGGACACCGGGGAGCTGTTTTTT
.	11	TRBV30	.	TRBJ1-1	CAWSQGTEAFF	TGTGCCTGGAGCCAGGGTACTGAAGCTTTCTTT
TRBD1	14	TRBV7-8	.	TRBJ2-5	CASSSGQVQETQYF	TGTGCCAGCAGCTCCGGACAGGTCCAAGAGACCCAGTACTTC
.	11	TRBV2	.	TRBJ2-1	CASSVLHEQFF	TGTGCCAGCAGTGTACTACATGAGCAGTTCTTC
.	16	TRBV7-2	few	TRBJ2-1	CASSLASLISYNEQFF	TGTGCCAGCAGCTTAGCTAGCCTCATCTCCTACAATGAGCAGTTCTTC
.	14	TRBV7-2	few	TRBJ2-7	CASSLSSRSYEQYF	TGTGCCAGCAGCTTAAGTTCGAGGTCCTACGAGCAGTACTTC
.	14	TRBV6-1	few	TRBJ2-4	CASTGQYDKNIQYF	TGTGCCAGCACTGGACAGTATGATAAAAACATTCAGTACTTC
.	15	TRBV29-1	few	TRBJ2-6	CSVSTPRTGANVLTF	TGCAGCGTATCCACCCCCAGGACTGGGGCCAACGTCCTGACTTTC
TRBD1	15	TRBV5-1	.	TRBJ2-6	CASSSTGGGANVLTF	TGCGCCAGCAGCTCCACAGGGGGTGGGGCCAACGTCCTGACTTTC
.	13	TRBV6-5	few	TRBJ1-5	CASSYAGTPAQHF	TGTGCCAGCAGTTACGCCGGGACTCCTGCCCAGCATTTT
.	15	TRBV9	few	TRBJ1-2	CASSVDPLRLYGYTF	TGTGCCAGCAGCGTAGACCCCCTGCGCCTGTATGGCTACACCTTC
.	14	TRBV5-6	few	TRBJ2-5	CASSLGLRRETQYF	TGTGCCAGCAGCTTGGGACTTCGCCGAGAGACCCAGTACTTC
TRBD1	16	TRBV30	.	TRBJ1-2	CAWSSNRGRSYHGYTF	TGTGCCTGGAGTTCTAACAGGGGGAGATCTTACCATGGCTACACCTTC
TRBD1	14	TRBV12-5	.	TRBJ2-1	CASAGQEKYNEQFF	TGTGCTAGTGCGGGACAGGAGAAGTACAATGAGCAGTTCTTC
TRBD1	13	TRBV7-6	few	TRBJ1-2	CASSSRQGYGYTF	TGTGCCAGCAGCTCCCGACAGGGCTATGGCTACACCTTC
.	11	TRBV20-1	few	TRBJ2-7	CSALRQVEQYF	TGCAGTGCCCTACGTCAAGTTGAGCAGTACTTC
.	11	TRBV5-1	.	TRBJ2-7	CASSYDSEQYF	TGCGCCAGCAGCTACGACAGTGAGCAGTACTTC
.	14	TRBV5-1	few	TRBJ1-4	CASSLATTNEKLFF	TGCGCCAGCAGCTTGGCCACAACTAATGAAAAACTGTTTTTT
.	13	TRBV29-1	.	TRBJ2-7	CSVEDSDTYEQYF	TGCAGCGTGGAGGACAGTGATACCTACGAGCAGTACTTC
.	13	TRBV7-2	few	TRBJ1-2	CASSPDRQNGYTF	TGTGCCAGCAGCCCAGACAGGCAGAATGGCTACACCTTC
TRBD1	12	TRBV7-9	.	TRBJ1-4	CASSSTGGKLFF	TGTGCCAGCAGCTCCACAGGGGGAAAACTGTTTTTT
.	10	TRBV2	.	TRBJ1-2	CASREYGYTF	TGTGCCAGCAGGGAGTATGGCTACACCTTC
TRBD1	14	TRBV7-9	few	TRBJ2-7	CASSQLGQNYEQYF	TGTGCCAGCAGCCAATTGGGACAGAACTACGAGCAGTACTTC
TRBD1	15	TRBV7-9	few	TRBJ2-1	CASSLGQGPYNEQFF	TGTGCCAGCAGTTTGGGACAGGGGCCCTACAATGAGCAGTTCTTC
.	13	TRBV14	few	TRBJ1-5	CASSEQGNQPQHF	TGTGCCAGCAGCGAACAGGGCAATCAGCCCCAGCATTTT
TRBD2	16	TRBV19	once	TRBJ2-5	CASSTLGGGAGETQYF	TGTGCCAGTAGCACCCTGGGCGGGGGGGCCGGAGAGACCCAGTACTTC
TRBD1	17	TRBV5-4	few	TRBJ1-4	CASSPGGTGALEEKLFF	TGTGCCAGCAGCCCGGGGGGGACAGGGGCCCTTGAAGAAAAACTGTTTTTT
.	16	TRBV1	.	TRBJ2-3	CTSSPPSGGSTDTQYF	TGCACCAGCAGCCCGCCTAGCGGAGGGAGCACAGATACGCAGTATTTT
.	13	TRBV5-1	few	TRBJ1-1	CASSLSGHLEAFF	TGCGCCAGCAGCTTGTCTGGACATTTAGAAGCTTTCTTT
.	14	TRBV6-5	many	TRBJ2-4	CASRRGRGENIQYF	TGTGCCAGCAGGAGGGGGAGAGGCGAAAACATTCAGTACTTC
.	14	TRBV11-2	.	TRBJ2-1	CASSSRDLNNEQFF	TGTGCCAGCAGTTCCCGGGACTTGAACAATGAGCAGTTCTTC
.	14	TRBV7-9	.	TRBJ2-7	CASSLAGSSYEQYF	TGTGCCAGCAGCTTAGCGGGGAGCTCCTACGAGCAGTACTTC
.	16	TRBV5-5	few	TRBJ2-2	CASSLGLAINTGELFF	TGTGCCAGCAGCTTGGGTCTAGCGATTAACACCGGGGAGCTGTTTTTT
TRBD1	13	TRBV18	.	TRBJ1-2	CASSLGTGNGYTF	TGTGCCAGCTCACTCGGGACAGGCAACGGCTACACCTTC
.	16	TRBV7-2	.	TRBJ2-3	CASSSPTSWTTDTQYF	TGTGCCAGCAGCTCCCCGACTAGTTGGACCACAGATACGCAGTATTTT
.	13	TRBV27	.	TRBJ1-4	CASSRVNKEKLFF	TGTGCCAGCAGCAGGGTAAACAAGGAAAAACTGTTTTTT
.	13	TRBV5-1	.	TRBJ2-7	CASSSVTSLWQYF	TGCGCCAGCAGCTCCGTCACCTCCCTATGGCAGTACTTC
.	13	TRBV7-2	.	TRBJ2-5	CASSLPGEETQYF	TGTGCCAGCAGCTTGCCAGGGGAAGAGACCCAGTACTTC
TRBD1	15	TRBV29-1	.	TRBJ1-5	CSVVLPGGSNQPQHF	TGCAGCGTTGTGCTGCCAGGGGGTAGCAATCAGCCCCAGCATTTT
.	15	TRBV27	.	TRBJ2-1	CASSLAGQTYNEQFF	TGTGCCAGCAGTTTAGCTGGACAAACCTACAATGAGCAGTTCTTC
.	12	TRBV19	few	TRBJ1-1	CASSIRNTEAFF	TGTGCCAGTAGTATTAGGAACACTGAAGCTTTCTTT
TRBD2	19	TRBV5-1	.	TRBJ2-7	CASSFDSPAGGPGSYEQYF	TGCGCCAGCAGCTTCGATTCCCCCGCGGGAGGGCCGGGCTCCTACGAGCAGTACTTC
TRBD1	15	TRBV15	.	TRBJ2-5	CATSRGQGAAETQYF	TGTGCCACCAGCAGAGGACAGGGGGCGGCGGAGACCCAGTACTTC
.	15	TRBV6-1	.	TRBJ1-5	CASRAQATQNQPQHF	TGTGCCAGCAGGGCGCAGGCTACGCAGAATCAGCCCCAGCATTTT
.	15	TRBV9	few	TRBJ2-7	CASTASPGHTYEQYF	TGTGCCAGCACCGCTTCTCCGGGACATACCTACGAGCAGTACTTC